This T cell receptor beta chain was retrieved from a study of T cells in Graves' hyperthyroidism and ophthalmopathy. Findings of the study overall: Appearing also in blood were most of the thyroid clonotypes expanded above 0.001. Ophthalmopathy was distinguished from stable hyperthyroidism by 13 V-J signatures.

This clonotype showed up many times. Its target is unknown. Fresh peripheral blood, 10 ml, was the source of the PBMCs. Regions amplified from RNA transcripts were the TCR beta CDR3 regions. Using the HTBI primer set, a first-round RT-PCR was run on the TCR CDR3. TCRdb reanalysed the multiplex PCR reads using MiXCR and keeps one entry per CDR3 protein. The data show 530,000 or so distinct CDR3 sequences, with about 24% seen just once and about 11% held by the top ten. The V gene's germline CDR1 is MNHEY and CDR2 SVGAGI. The V gene lost 8 bases and the J gene lost 3 bases, with 13 bases spanning the gap. This CDR3 spans 13 amino acids.

The chain carries TRBV6-5 and TRBJ1-2; D is ambiguous. The sample taken for sequencing was blood. The sequence derives from a young woman with Graves' ophthalmopathy. As DNA, the CDR3 is TGTGCCAGCTTGGGTATCCTCCACTATGGCTACACCTTC. The encoded protein is CASLGILHYGYTF.